These 5 T cell receptor beta chains were all obtained from the same sample, sequenced in a study of low-dose radiotherapy and immunotherapy resistance in tumors. The sample's time point: before trial treatment. Alpha and beta chains were covered, as first-strand cDNA relied on TRAV- and TRBV-specific primers. The authors amplified TCRs for 15 to 25 PCR cycles with a constant-region primer and a V-primer adapter. TCRdb re-called the reads through MiXCR, storing one row per CDR3 protein. The table shows some 57,000 distinct CDR3 sequences, with around 27% occurring only once. The source material was PBMCs, sampled before treatment. Every receptor here comes from a male donor with prostate cancer.

This clonotype was found many times. This chain joins TRBV20-1 and TRBJ1-5; D gene unclear. CDR1 is DFQATT and CDR2 is SNEGSKA in the germline V gene (reference sequence). Deletions cut 0 bases from V and 3 bases from J, with 9 bases between. The CDR3 is 14 amino acids. As DNA, the CDR3 is TGCAGTGCTAGAGAGCCCGCCTCCAATCAGCCCCAGCATTTT. This translates into CSAREPASNQPQHF.

At least ten counts were recorded for this clonotype. J is TRBJ2-5 and V is TRBV5-4; 7 bases match TRBD2. J lost 3 bases, V lost 0 bases, and 8 bases had no gene match. Germline CDR1 and CDR2: SGHNT and YYREEE (reference sequence). The CDR3 extends over 16 amino acids. CDR3 residues: CASSLGARLAEETQYF. In nucleotides, the CDR3 is TGTGCCAGCAGCTTGGGGGCCCGTCTAGCGGAAGAGACCCAGTACTTC.

Concerning this clonotype: This sequence is one base from a far larger clone and is likely a read error. The chain couples TRBV27 to TRBJ2-1, with 11 bases aligning to TRBD1. Germline V gene data show CDR1 as MNHEY and CDR2 as SMNVEV (reference sequence). The CDR3 has 17 amino acids. V trimming: 6 bases; J trimming: 8 bases; junction bases outside the gene matches: 15. CDR3 in amino acids: CASRAPGTGGGRDEQFF. CDR3 coding DNA: TGTGCCAGCAGGGCCCCTGGGACAGGGGGAGGCCGCGATGAGCAGTTCTTC.

This clonotype was detected many times. The CDR3 sequence is CASSFLGGFRDAEAFF. Here the CDR3 DNA reads TGTGCCAGCAGTTTCCTAGGAGGGTTTCGAGACGCTGAAGCTTTCTTT. The rearrangement uses TRBV28 and TRBJ1-1, with unresolved D. Trimming stripped 3 bases from V and 6 bases from J, with 20 bases between. The CDR3 contains 16 residues. CDR1 is MDHEN, CDR2 SYDVKM, per germline.

Ten or more counts support this clonotype. The CDR3 nucleotides read TGCAGCGTTGAGTTTCGGATTCTTGGGGAGCAGTACTTC. This sequence encodes CSVEFRILGEQYF. V and J are TRBV29-1 and TRBJ2-7; D gene ambiguous. The CDR3 runs to 13 residues. V lost 3 bases and J lost 7, with 16 bases in between. Germline V gene sequence: CDR1 SQVTM, CDR2 ANQGSEA.